The T cell receptor beta chain under discussion was sequenced for a study of blood T cell repertoires in COVID-19. About the study: PBMCs, B-cell-depleted T cells, or T cells provided the cDNA or gDNA that made up the material.

Original processing notes: Amplification with reference gene primers provided the estimates of nucleated cell counts. The table came from immunoSEQ multiplex PCR; TCRdb's copy has only in-frame clones and leaves some out. The V and J calls and the clone size are those of that table, but D and trimming were determined from the DNA. This sample has about 30,000 clones; around 89% occur once, and the top ten carry about 16%. V shed 4 bases, J shed 5 bases, and the junction held 14 bases outside the gene matches. Germline CDR1 LGHNA, CDR2 YNFKEQ. The CDR3 runs 17 residues. The sequence came from a man aged 80 or over with acute or convalescent COVID-19. The genes are TRBV4-2 and TRBJ2-3, with 8 positions matching TRBD1. Sequencing was carried out using peripheral blood. The CDR3 sequence is CASSLSTGQGAQDTQYF. The CDR3 coding sequence is TGTGCCAGCAGCCTAAGCACCGGCCAGGGGGCGCAAGATACGCAGTATTTT.